These 13 T cell receptor beta chains originate from one sample sequenced in a study of blood T cells in healthy people across ages. Using a J-beta primer mix together with a sample-barcoded 5' primer, a second PCR was run for 7 to 11 cycles. Via MiXCR, TCRdb re-called the 5' RACE reads, giving one row per CDR3 protein. Of about 770,000 distinct CDR3 sequences detected, about 42% appear once; the ten largest clones hold around 21%. The sample consisted of blood. These TCRs come from a man between 60 and 70 years old in good health.

The chain combines TRBV5-1 with TRBJ1-5; D possibly corresponds to TRBD1 (6 bases). The CDR3 consists of 15 residues. V lost 4 bases to trimming and J lost 4 bases, with 15 bases between them. Germline-derived CDR1 and CDR2 are SGHRS and YFSETQ. CDR3 loop: CASSKTGIGNQPQHF. CDR3 in DNA: TGCGCCAGCAGCAAGACAGGTATAGGGAATCAGCCCCAGCATTTT.

J is TRBJ2-3 and V is TRBV7-9; possible D gene TRBD1, 6 bases. This CDR3 is built from 16 residues. Germline values: CDR1 SEHNR, CDR2 FQNEAQ (reference sequence). Trimming removed 5 bases from V and 1 base from J, with 16 bases in between. The CDR3 region has the DNA TGTGCCAGCAGCGCAAAGGACAGCGGACGCACAGATACGCAGTATTTT. It encodes CASSAKDSGRTDTQYF.

The J gene is TRBJ2-1, the V gene TRBV27; tentative D call: TRBD2 (5 bases). The V end lost 5 bases, the J end lost 5 bases, and 10 bases lay between the germline ends. Looked up from germline, CDR1 is MNHEY and CDR2 is SMNVEV (reference sequence). The CDR3 length is 13 residues. CDR3 coding DNA: TGTGCCAGCAGTAAGACCGGGGACAATGAGCAGTTCTTC. Translated: CASSKTGDNEQFF.

V gene TRBV14 combines with J gene TRBJ1-2; D is undetermined. Trimming shortened V by 1 base and J by 4 bases, and 10 bases separated the two germline ends. The V gene's germline CDR1 is SGHDN and CDR2 FVKESK. CDR3 length equals 14 residues. CDR3 protein: CASSQGLVAYGYTF. For the CDR3, the DNA is TGTGCCAGCAGCCAAGGTCTGGTAGCCTATGGCTACACCTTC. Variable domain in full (rest from reference TRBV14 and TRBJ1-2): EAGVTQFPSHSVIEKGQTVTLRCDPISGHDNLYWYRRVMGKEIKFLLHFVKESKQDESGMPNNRFLAERTGGTYSTLKVQPAELEDSGVYFCASSQGLVAYGYTFGSGTRLTVV.

This clonotype was detected a few times. V usage is TRBV13 and J usage is TRBJ2-7, with D perhaps matching TRBD1 (6 bases). V was clipped by 5 bases and J by 4 bases, with 15 bases between them. Germline V gene lookup returns CDR1 PRHDT and CDR2 FYEKMQ (reference sequence). This CDR3 has 14 amino acids. DNA for the CDR3: TGTGCCAGCAGCCGTACAGGGTACGGGTACGAGCAGTACTTC. Translation: CASSRTGYGYEQYF.

This chain links TRBV20-1 with TRBJ1-2, with D perhaps matching TRBD1 (5 bases). The V and J ends lost 0 bases and 5 bases respectively, with 16 bases between them. The germline V gene encodes CDR1 DFQATT and CDR2 SNEGSKA (reference sequence). The CDR3 is 15 amino acids. CDR3 in DNA: TGCAGTGCTAGAGATCGTCGGGGGACGGAATATGGCTACACCTTC. Protein sequence: CSARDRRGTEYGYTF.

The J gene is TRBJ2-3, the V gene TRBV11-2; D is unclear. The V and J ends lost 5 bases and 5 bases respectively, with 8 bases between them. The CDR3 has 12 amino acids. The germline CDR1 and CDR2 sequences are SGHAT and FQNNGV. CDR3 sequence: CASSKVRDTQYF. CDR3 DNA: TGTGCCAGCAGCAAGGTGAGAGATACGCAGTATTTT.

The sample holds a few counts of this clonotype. This chain uses TRBV3-1 with TRBJ2-3; D is ambiguous. V was pared by 4 bases and J by 3 bases, with 14 bases between. Germline lookup yields CDR1 LGHDT and CDR2 YNNKEL (reference sequence). This CDR3 comprises 15 residues. Here the CDR3 DNA reads TGTGCCAGCAGCCTACTACTGGATTCTACAGATACGCAGTATTTT. Its protein is CASSLLLDSTDTQYF.

The chain couples TRBV10-3 to TRBJ2-7, with 9 positions matching TRBD2. The CDR3 is 14 residues long. CDR1 is ENHRY and CDR2 is SYGVKD in the germline V gene. The V segment lost 6 bases and the J segment 0 bases; nucleotides outside the gene matches: 3. The CDR3 reads CAIRAGGSSYEQYF. The CDR3 DNA reads TGTGCCATCAGAGCGGGGGGCTCCTCCTACGAGCAGTACTTC.

This clonotype showed up just a few times. The chain combines TRBV20-1 with TRBJ2-1; 10 bases are shared with TRBD2. Germline V lookup: CDR1 DFQATT, CDR2 SNEGSKA (reference sequence). The CDR3 totals 13 residues. V shed 5 bases and J 7 bases; nucleotides not matched to a gene: 5. The chain's CDR3 is CSAALAGVNEQFF. The DNA for the CDR3 is TGCAGTGCTGCCCTAGCGGGGGTAAATGAGCAGTTCTTC.

V usage is TRBV29-1 and J usage is TRBJ1-1; TRBD1 matches 8 bases. The germline V gene has CDR1 SQVTM and CDR2 ANQGSEA. J was trimmed by 6 bases and V by 3 bases; bases with no gene match: 9. This CDR3 has 14 residues. In nucleotides, the CDR3 is TGCAGCGTTGACTCTAGGACAGGGATACCTGAAGCTTTCTTT. Translated: CSVDSRTGIPEAFF.

The chain couples TRBV6-2 or TRBV6-3 to TRBJ1-1; the D gene is possibly TRBD1 (6 bases). CDR1 and CDR2 (germline): MNHEY, SVGEGT. CDR3 length equals 15 residues. Trimming cost V 0 bases and J 7 bases, with 15 bases left between them. The CDR3 reads CASSYSYRESGEAFF. CDR3 DNA sequence: TGTGCCAGCAGTTACTCCTACAGGGAGAGTGGTGAAGCTTTCTTT.

The V gene is TRBV6-1, the J gene TRBJ2-7; possible D gene TRBD2, 7 bases. The J call is doubtful: the DNA matches TRBJ2-4 better. Per germline, CDR1 MNHNS and CDR2 SASEGT. This CDR3 is built from 13 residues. DNA of the CDR3: TGTGCCAGCAGTGGGGGGGGCTTATACATTCAGTACTTC. Translation gives CASSGGGLYIQYF.